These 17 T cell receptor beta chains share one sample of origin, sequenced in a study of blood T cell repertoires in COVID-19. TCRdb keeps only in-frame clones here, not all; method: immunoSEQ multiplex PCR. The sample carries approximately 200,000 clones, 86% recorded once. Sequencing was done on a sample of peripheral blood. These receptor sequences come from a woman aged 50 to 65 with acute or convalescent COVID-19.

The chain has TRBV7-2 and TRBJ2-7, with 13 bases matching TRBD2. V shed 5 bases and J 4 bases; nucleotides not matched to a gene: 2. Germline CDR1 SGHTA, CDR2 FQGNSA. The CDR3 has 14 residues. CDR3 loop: CASSPTSGRYEQYF. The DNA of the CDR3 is TGTGCCAGCAGCCCGACTAGCGGGAGGTACGAGCAGTACTTC.

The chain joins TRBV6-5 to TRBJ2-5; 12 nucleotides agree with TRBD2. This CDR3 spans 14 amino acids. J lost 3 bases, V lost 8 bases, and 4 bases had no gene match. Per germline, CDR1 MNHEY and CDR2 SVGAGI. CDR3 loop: CASRASGGEETQYF. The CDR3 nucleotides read TGTGCCAGCCGGGCTAGCGGGGGGGAAGAGACCCAGTACTTC.

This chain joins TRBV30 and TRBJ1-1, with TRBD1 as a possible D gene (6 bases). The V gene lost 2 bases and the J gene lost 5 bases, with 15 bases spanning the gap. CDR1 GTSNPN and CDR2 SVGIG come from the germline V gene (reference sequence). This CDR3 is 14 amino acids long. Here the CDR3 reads CAWSTDRWGTEAFF. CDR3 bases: TGTGCCTGGAGTACCGACAGGTGGGGGACTGAAGCTTTCTTT.

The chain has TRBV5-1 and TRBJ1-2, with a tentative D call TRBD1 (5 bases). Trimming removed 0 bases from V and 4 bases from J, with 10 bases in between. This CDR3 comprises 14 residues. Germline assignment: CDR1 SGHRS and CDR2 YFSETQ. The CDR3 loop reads CASSLVQDPYGYTF. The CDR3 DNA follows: TGCGCCAGCAGCTTGGTACAGGACCCCTATGGCTACACCTTC.

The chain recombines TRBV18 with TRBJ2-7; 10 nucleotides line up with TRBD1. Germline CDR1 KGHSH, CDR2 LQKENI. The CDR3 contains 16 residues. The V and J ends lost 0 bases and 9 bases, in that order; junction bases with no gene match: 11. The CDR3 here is CASSPPGTGEGDRQYF. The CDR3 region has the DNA TGTGCCAGCTCACCACCCGGGACAGGGGAAGGGGATAGGCAGTACTTC.

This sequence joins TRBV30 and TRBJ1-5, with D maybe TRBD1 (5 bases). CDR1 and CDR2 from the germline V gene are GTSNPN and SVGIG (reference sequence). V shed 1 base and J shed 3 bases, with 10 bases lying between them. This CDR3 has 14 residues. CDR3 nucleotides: TGTGCCTGGAGTGGGGGCAGCTTCAATCAGCCCCAGCATTTT. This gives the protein CAWSGGSFNQPQHF.

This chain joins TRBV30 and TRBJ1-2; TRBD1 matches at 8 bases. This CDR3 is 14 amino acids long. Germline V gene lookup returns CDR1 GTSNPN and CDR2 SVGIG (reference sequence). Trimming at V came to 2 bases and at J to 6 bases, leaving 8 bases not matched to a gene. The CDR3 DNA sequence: TGTGCCTGGAGTTTCCGGACAGGGAGCGATGGCTACACCTTC. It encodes CAWSFRTGSDGYTF.

The CDR3 loop is CASSAKEGNSPLHF. CDR3 coding DNA: TGTGCCAGCAGCGCGAAGGAGGGGAATTCACCCCTCCACTTT. This sequence joins TRBV9 and TRBJ1-6; D might be TRBD1 (5 bases). Per germline, CDR1 SGDLS and CDR2 YYNGEE. The CDR3 is 14 amino acids. The V end was cut by 3 bases, the J end by 7 bases, with 11 bases between.

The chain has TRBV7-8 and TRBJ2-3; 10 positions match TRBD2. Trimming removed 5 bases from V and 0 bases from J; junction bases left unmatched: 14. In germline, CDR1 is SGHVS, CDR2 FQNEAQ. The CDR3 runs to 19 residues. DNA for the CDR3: TGTGCCAGCAGCAGATTAGGTCCTAGCGGGGGCACTAGCACAGATACGCAGTATTTT. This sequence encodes CASSRLGPSGGTSTDTQYF.

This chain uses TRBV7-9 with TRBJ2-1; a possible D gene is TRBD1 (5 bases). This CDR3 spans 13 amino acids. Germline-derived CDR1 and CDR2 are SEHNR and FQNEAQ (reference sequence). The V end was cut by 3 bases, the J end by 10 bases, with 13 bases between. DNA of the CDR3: TGTGCCAGCAGCTTCGACAGCAAAGGAGAGCAGTTCTTC. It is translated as CASSFDSKGEQFF.

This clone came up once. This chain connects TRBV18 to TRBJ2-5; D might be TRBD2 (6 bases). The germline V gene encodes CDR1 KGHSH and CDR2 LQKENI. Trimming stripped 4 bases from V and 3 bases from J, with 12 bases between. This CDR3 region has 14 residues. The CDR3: CASSLSSVEETQYF. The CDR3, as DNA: TGTGCCAGCTCACTATCTAGCGTTGAAGAGACCCAGTACTTC.

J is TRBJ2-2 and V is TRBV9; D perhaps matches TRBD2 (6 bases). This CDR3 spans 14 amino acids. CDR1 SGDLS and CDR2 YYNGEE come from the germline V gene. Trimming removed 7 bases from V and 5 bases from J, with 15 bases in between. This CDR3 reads CASSGFGRTGELFF. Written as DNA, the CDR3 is TGTGCCAGCTCGGGTTTCGGGAGAACCGGGGAGCTGTTTTTT.

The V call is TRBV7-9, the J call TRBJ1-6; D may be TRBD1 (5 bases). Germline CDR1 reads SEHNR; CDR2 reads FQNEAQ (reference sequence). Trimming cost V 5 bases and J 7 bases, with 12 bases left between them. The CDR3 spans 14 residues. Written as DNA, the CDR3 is TGTGCCAGCAGCGCGCAGGGATTCAATTCACCCCTCCACTTT. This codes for CASSAQGFNSPLHF.

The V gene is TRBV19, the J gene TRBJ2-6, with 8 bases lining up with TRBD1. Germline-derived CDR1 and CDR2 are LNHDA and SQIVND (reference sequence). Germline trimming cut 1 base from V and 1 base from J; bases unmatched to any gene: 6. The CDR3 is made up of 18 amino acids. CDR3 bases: TGTGCCAGTAGTATAGTAGCCAGGGGGCAGTCTGGGGCCAACGTCCTGACTTTC. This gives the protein CASSIVARGQSGANVLTF. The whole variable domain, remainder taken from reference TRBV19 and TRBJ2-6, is DGGITQSPKYLFRKEGQNVTLSCEQNLNHDAMYWYRQDPGQGLRLIYYSQIVNDFQKGDIAEGYSVSREKKESFPLTVTSAQKNPTAFYLCASSIVARGQSGANVLTFGAGSRLTVL.

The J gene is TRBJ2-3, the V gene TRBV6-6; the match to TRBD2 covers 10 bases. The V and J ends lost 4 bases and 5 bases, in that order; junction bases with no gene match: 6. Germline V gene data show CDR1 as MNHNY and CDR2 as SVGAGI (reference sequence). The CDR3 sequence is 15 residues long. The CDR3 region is CASSLSGGAGDTQYF. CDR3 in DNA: TGTGCCAGCAGTTTAAGCGGGGGGGCGGGAGATACGCAGTATTTT.

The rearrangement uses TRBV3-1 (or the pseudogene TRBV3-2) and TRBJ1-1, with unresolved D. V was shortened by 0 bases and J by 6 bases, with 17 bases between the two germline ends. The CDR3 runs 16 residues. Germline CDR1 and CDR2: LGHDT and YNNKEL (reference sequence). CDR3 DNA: TGTGCCAGCAGCCAAGACCGGGTTGGCCTGGGAGCTGAAGCTTTCTTT. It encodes CASSQDRVGLGAEAFF.

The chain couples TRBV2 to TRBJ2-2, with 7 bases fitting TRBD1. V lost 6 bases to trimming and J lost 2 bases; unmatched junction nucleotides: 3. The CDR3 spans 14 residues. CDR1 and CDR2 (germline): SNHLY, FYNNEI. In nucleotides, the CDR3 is TGTGCCAGCAGGGGACAGAGCAACACCGGGGAGCTGTTTTTT. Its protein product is CASRGQSNTGELFF.